The rows below give T cell receptor beta chains drawn from one sample of a study of blood T cell repertoires in COVID-19. This table comes from immunoSEQ multiplex PCR, and its TCRdb copy is limited to in-frame clones, with some not included. The sample has around 340,000 clones; about 92% are singletons. The sequenced sample consisted of peripheral blood. Receptors originate from a woman aged 55-69 years with COVID-19, enrolled during active disease. Each CDR3 is given with its conserved first and last residue. D genes are given only for firm matches. Expanded clones get a size class; other rows say once, few or many, or leave the size out.

d_call j_call v_call clone_size cdr3_nt cdr3_aa
TRBD1 TRBJ1-6 TRBV19 - TGTGCCAGTAGTACTCGGACAGGGGACTCACCCCTCCACTTT CASSTRTGDSPLHF
TRBD1 TRBJ1-1 TRBV24-1 few TGTGCCACCAGTGATTTTGACAGGGGGGCTGAAGCTTTCTTT CATSDFDRGAEAFF
TRBD2 TRBJ2-1 TRBV5-6 - TGTGCCAGCAGCCTGGCTCTAGCGGACCTCCGGCCCGGCAATGAGCAGTTCTTC CASSLALADLRPGNEQFF
- TRBJ2-7 TRBV5-4 once TGTGCCAGCAGCTTACCGGGAGTAACCTACGAGCAGTACTTC CASSLPGVTYEQYF
- TRBJ1-1 TRBV10-3 - TGTGCCATCACCCCCAGGCCCGATGGTGGTGAAGCTTTCTTT CAITPRPDGGEAFF
- TRBJ1-2 TRBV28 - TGTGCCAGCAGTGGCCTCAGGGGTTGGGTCTATGGCTACACCTTC CASSGLRGWVYGYTF
TRBD1 TRBJ1-2 TRBV6-5 - TGTGCCAGCAGTAAGGACAGGACCAACTATGGCTACACCTTC CASSKDRTNYGYTF
TRBD1 TRBJ1-1 TRBV6-1 - TGTGCCAGCAGTGGGAGACAGGGGGCGCGACTTAGTGAAGCTTTCTTT CASSGRQGARLSEAFF
- TRBJ1-1 TRBV15 - TGTGCCACCAGCAGAGATAGCGCAGGAGGCACTGAAGCTTTCTTT CATSRDSAGGTEAFF
- TRBJ1-1 TRBV18 - TGTGCCAGCTCACCCAGGCAGGAGAACACTGAAGCTTTCTTT CASSPRQENTEAFF